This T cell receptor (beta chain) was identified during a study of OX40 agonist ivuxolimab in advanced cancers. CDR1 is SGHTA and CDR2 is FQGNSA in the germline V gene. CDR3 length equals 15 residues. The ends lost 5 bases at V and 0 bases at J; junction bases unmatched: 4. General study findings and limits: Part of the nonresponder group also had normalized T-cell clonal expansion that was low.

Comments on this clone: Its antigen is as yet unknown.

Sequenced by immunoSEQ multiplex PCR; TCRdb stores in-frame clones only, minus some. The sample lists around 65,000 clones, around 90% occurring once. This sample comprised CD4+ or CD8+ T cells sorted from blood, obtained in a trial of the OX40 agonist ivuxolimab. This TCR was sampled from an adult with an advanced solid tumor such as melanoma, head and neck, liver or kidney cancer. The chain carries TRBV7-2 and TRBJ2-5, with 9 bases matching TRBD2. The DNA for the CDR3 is TGTGCCAGCAGCAAGACTAGCGGAAACCAAGAGACCCAGTACTTC. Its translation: CASSKTSGNQETQYF.